The rows below give T cell receptor beta chains drawn from one sample of a study of blood T cell repertoires in COVID-19. Measured with immunoSEQ multiplex PCR; TCRdb has only the in-frame clones, and not every one. The data hold about 300,000 clones, with approximately 90% observed a single time. The source material was peripheral blood. The source is a man between 35 and 55 years old with acute or convalescent COVID-19. Both conserved end residues are trimmed from each CDR3. Clone size is shown for a subset of rows, as once, few, many or a class of expanded clone.

V gene	clone size	J gene	CDR3 protein
TRBV6-5	.	TRBJ1-2	ASSSDRGPNYGYT
TRBV5-4	.	TRBJ1-1	ASSRGQEAF
TRBV5-6	.	TRBJ1-1	ASSSLRGGVDEAF
TRBV2	.	TRBJ2-2	ASSGVVANTGELF
TRBV5-1	.	TRBJ2-7	ASSTEISGGWQY
TRBV13	.	TRBJ1-2	ASSRRDRPAGYT
TRBV14	.	TRBJ2-1	ASSQDFLGGPYNEQF
TRBV24-1	.	TRBJ2-2	ATSASGQGYTGELF
TRBV29-1	.	TRBJ1-1	SGRANTEAF
TRBV19	.	TRBJ2-3	ASSTNPRGWADTQY
TRBV27	once	TRBJ2-7	APEPYEQY
TRBV24-1	.	TRBJ1-2	ATSERTGDGYT
TRBV5-1	.	TRBJ1-2	ASTPRGSDYGYT
TRBV12-5	.	TRBJ1-1	ASGLPQGGTEAF
TRBV9	.	TRBJ1-1	ASSVVAPRVLAGENTEAF
TRBV7-2	.	TRBJ1-1	ASSLVQLPTEAF
TRBV3-1/TRBV3-2	once	TRBJ2-7	ASSPRDAGYYEQY
TRBV27	.	TRBJ1-2	ASSQQGNGYT
TRBV28	.	TRBJ1-5	ASSVLEGGNQPQH
TRBV5-5	.	TRBJ1-6	ASSLWSSYNSPLH
TRBV10-3	.	TRBJ2-3	AISESIPVTDTQY
TRBV9	.	TRBJ2-7	ASNKGPQGAEEQY
TRBV6-5	.	TRBJ1-1	ASLRPGMNTEAF
TRBV3-1/TRBV3-2	.	TRBJ2-7	ASSQASEQY
TRBV7-6	.	TRBJ2-7	ASSPGGSGGSEQY
TRBV12-5	.	TRBJ2-3	ASAPTQGTHIPDTQY
TRBV10-3	.	TRBJ2-7	AISDRQVQREQY
TRBV5-6	.	TRBJ1-1	ASSLRGYGTEAF
TRBV6-1	.	TRBJ2-2	ASSKGLVRDTGELF
TRBV15	.	TRBJ2-1	ATSSRRGGDNEQF
TRBV19	.	TRBJ1-1	ASSIANRVTEAF